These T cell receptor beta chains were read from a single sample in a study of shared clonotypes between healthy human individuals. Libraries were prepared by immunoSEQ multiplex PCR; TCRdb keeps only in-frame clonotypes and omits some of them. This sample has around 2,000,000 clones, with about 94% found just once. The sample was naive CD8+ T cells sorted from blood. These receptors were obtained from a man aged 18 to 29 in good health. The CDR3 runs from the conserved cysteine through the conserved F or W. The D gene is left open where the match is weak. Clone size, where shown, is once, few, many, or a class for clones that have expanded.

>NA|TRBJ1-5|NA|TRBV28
TGTGCCAGCGGGATCGATCAGCCCCAGCATTTT
CASGIDQPQHF
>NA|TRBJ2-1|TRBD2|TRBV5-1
TGCGCCAGCAGCTGGGGACTAGGACATGAGCAGTTCTTC
CASSWGLGHEQFF
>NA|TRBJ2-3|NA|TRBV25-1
TGTGCCAGCAGTGAGGAGGGGGTTGAGGGAGATACGCAGTATTTT
CASSEEGVEGDTQYF
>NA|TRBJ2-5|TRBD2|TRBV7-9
TGTGCCAGCAGCTTCAGGGGACTAGCGGGAGAGGAGACCCAGTACTTC
CASSFRGLAGEETQYF
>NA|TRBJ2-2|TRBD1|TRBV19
TGTGCCAGTAGTATAGAGGACAGGGCGACCGGGGAGCTGTTTTTT
CASSIEDRATGELFF
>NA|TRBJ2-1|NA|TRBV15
TGTGCCACCAGCAGAGACATGAGCTCCTACAATGAGCAGTTCTTC
CATSRDMSSYNEQFF
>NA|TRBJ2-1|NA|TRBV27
TGTGCCAGCAGTTTCGGCGTTTCCTACAATGAGCAGTTCTTC
CASSFGVSYNEQFF
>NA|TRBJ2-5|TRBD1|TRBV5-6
TGTGCCAGCAGCTTGGGCGACAGGGAGGAGACCCAGTACTTC
CASSLGDREETQYF
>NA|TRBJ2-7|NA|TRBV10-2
TGCGCCAGCAGTGAGCTGGGTAACGAGCAGTACTTC
CASSELGNEQYF
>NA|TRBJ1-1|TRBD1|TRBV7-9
TGTGCCAGCAGCCTACAGGGGGGCACTGAAGCTTTCTTT
CASSLQGGTEAFF
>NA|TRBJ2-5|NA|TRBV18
TGTGCCAGCTCACCCCTGACTCTGTGGCCGAAAACCGGGGAGACCCAGTACTTC
CASSPLTLWPKTGETQYF
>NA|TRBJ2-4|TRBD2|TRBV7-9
TGTGCCAGCAACGGAGGGGAGGGCATTCAGTACTTC
CASNGGEGIQYF
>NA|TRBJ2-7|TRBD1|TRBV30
TGTGCCTGGAGCGAGACAGGGACCAGAGTCTACGAGCAGTACTTC
CAWSETGTRVYEQYF
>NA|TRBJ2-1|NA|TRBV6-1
TGTGCCAGCAGTAAGGGCCGAAGCTACAATGAGCAGTTCTTC
CASSKGRSYNEQFF
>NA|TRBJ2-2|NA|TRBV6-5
TGTGCCAGCAGTTACGATCCTTCAGTCCCCGGGGAGCTGTTTTTT
CASSYDPSVPGELFF
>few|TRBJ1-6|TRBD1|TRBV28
TGTGCCAGCAGTTCTTTGACAGGGGAACATTCACCCCTCCACTTT
CASSSLTGEHSPLHF
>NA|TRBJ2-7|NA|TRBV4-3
TGCGCCAGCAGCCAAGATCTCGAGGGTAGTTTATCCTACGAGCAGTACTTC
CASSQDLEGSLSYEQYF
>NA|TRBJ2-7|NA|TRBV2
TGTGCCAGCAGTGAATCCAGCATGATACTTGTCTTC
CASSESSMILVF
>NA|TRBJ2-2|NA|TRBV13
TGTGCCAGCAGCCCGGAGAACACCGGGGAGCTGTTTTTT
CASSPENTGELFF
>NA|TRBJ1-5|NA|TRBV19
TGTGCCAGTAGTACCTCCCAGGGGAGCAATCAGCCCCAGCATTTT
CASSTSQGSNQPQHF
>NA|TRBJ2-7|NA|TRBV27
TGTGCCAGCAGTTTAGACGCCGGGACAAACTACGAGCAGTACTTC
CASSLDAGTNYEQYF
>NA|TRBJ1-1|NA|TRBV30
TGTGCCTGGAGTTTGCCCTTGAACACTGAAGCTTTCTTT
CAWSLPLNTEAFF
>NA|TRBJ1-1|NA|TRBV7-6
TGTGCCAGCAGCACAACCACCGGGCCACCCAACACTGAAGCTTTCTTT
CASSTTTGPPNTEAFF
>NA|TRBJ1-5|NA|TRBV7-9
TGTGCCAGCAGCTCCCTAGGGTGGCCCCAGCATTTT
CASSSLGWPQHF
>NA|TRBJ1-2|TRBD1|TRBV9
TGTGCCAGCAGCGCGGACAGGGTGGTCTATGGCTACACCTTC
CASSADRVVYGYTF
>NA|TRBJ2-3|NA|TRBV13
TGTGCCAGCAGAGGAGGGGGCGGCACAGATACGCAGTATTTT
CASRGGGGTDTQYF
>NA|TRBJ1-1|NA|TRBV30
TGTGCCTGGAGTGTTACCACAGCCACTGAAGCTTTCTTT
CAWSVTTATEAFF
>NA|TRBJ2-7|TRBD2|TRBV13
TGTGCCAGCAGCACTCTAGCGGAGTACGAGCAGTACTTC
CASSTLAEYEQYF
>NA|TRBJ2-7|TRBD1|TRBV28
TGTGCCAGCAGCCCGAACCGGGACAGGGGCTACGAGCAGTACTTC
CASSPNRDRGYEQYF
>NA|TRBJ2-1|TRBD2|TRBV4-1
TGCGCCAGCAGCCAAGATGAGACTAGCGGGATTATGTACAATGAGCAGTTCTTC
CASSQDETSGIMYNEQFF
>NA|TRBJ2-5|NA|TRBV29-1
TGCAGCGTTGTCGGGGGTGGAGAGACCCAGTACTTC
CSVVGGGETQYF
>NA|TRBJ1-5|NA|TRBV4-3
TGCGCCAGCAGCCAAGAAAGGTGGATAGAGGGCAATCAGCCCCAGCATTTT
CASSQERWIEGNQPQHF
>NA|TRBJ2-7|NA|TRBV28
TGTGCCAGCAGTCCTACAGGGTTACCCAACGAGCAGTACTTC
CASSPTGLPNEQYF
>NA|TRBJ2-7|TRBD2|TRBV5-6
TGTGCCAGCAGTCTGGGGGGGTACTACGAGCAGTACTTC
CASSLGGYYEQYF
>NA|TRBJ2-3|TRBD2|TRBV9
TGTGCCAGCAGCCCCGCTAGCGGGCGGGGCACAGATACGCAGTATTTT
CASSPASGRGTDTQYF
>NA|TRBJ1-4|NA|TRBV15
TGTGCCACCAGCAGCAGGCTTACGGGGGACCATGAAAAACTGTTTTTT
CATSSRLTGDHEKLFF
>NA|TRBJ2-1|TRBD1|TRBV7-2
TGTGCCAGCAGCTTACCCGGGACAGGGTTGTCCAATGAGCAGTTCTTC
CASSLPGTGLSNEQFF
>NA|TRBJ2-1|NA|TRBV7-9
TGTGCCAGCAGCTCGGCAGGGGGGGTTTATGAGCAGTTCTTC
CASSSAGGVYEQFF
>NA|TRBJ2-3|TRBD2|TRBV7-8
TGTGCCAGCAGCTTAGCTTCTAGCGGGGCCACAGATACGCAGTATTTT
CASSLASSGATDTQYF
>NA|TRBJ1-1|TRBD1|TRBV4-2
TGTGCCAGCAGCCAAGAAAGGACAGGGCTGAACACTGAAGCTTTCTTT
CASSQERTGLNTEAFF
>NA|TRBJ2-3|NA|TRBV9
TGTGCCAGCAGCGTAGGCCTAGCTGTAGATACGCAGTATTTT
CASSVGLAVDTQYF
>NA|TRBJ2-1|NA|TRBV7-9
TGTGCCAGCACTCGGGCCAACAATGAGCAGTTCTTC
CASTRANNEQFF
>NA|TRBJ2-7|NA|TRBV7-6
TGTGCCAGCAGCTTAGCGCAAGGGGAGAGCTCCTACGAGCAGTACTTC
CASSLAQGESSYEQYF
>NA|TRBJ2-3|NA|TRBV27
TGTGCCAGCAGTTTAACAGCGGTTCTTAGCACAGATACGCAGTATTTT
CASSLTAVLSTDTQYF
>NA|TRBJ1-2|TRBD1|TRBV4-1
TGCGCCAGCAGCCAGGCCCCGGGACAGGTGTATGGCTACACCTTC
CASSQAPGQVYGYTF
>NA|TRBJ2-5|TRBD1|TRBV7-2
TGTGCCAGCAGCTGGGGCGGACAGGGGAGGGAGACCCAGTACTTC
CASSWGGQGRETQYF
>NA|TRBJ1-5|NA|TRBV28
TGTGCCAGCAGTTTCGCCGATTATAGCAATCAGCCCCAGCATTTT
CASSFADYSNQPQHF
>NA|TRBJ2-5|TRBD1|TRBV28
TGTGCCAGCAGTTTGGACAGGGAGAAAGAAGAGACCCAGTACTTC
CASSLDREKEETQYF
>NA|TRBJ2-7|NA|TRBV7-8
TGTGCCAGCAGCTTAAGAGGCTCCTACGAGCAGTACTTC
CASSLRGSYEQYF
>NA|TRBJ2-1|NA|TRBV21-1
TGTGCCGTGCACAGGGGCGGAAACTACAATGAGCAGTTCTTC
CAVHRGGNYNEQFF
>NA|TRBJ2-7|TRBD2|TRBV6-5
TGTGCCAGCAGTTCTAAGGGACTAGCGGCATCCTACGAGCAGTACTTC
CASSSKGLAASYEQYF
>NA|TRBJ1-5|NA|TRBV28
TGTGCCAGCAGTTTACAGGGTGGAAGCAATCAGCCCCAGCATTTT
CASSLQGGSNQPQHF
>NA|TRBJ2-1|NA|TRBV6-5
TGTGCCAGCAGTTACTCGAGGCCGGCCCCGGATGAGCAGTTCTTC
CASSYSRPAPDEQFF
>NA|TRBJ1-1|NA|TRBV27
TGTGCCAGCAGTTTTTCTAGGTGGACTGAAGCTTTCTTT
CASSFSRWTEAFF
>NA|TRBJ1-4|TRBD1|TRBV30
TGTGCCTGCGCCGGGACAGATAATGAAAAACTGTTTTTT
CACAGTDNEKLFF
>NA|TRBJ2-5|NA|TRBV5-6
TGTGCCAGCAGCTTGGGCCGACAAGAGACCCAGTACTTC
CASSLGRQETQYF
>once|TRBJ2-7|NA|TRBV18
TGTGCCAGCTCAGAACAGGGTTACTCCTACGAGCAGTACTTC
CASSEQGYSYEQYF